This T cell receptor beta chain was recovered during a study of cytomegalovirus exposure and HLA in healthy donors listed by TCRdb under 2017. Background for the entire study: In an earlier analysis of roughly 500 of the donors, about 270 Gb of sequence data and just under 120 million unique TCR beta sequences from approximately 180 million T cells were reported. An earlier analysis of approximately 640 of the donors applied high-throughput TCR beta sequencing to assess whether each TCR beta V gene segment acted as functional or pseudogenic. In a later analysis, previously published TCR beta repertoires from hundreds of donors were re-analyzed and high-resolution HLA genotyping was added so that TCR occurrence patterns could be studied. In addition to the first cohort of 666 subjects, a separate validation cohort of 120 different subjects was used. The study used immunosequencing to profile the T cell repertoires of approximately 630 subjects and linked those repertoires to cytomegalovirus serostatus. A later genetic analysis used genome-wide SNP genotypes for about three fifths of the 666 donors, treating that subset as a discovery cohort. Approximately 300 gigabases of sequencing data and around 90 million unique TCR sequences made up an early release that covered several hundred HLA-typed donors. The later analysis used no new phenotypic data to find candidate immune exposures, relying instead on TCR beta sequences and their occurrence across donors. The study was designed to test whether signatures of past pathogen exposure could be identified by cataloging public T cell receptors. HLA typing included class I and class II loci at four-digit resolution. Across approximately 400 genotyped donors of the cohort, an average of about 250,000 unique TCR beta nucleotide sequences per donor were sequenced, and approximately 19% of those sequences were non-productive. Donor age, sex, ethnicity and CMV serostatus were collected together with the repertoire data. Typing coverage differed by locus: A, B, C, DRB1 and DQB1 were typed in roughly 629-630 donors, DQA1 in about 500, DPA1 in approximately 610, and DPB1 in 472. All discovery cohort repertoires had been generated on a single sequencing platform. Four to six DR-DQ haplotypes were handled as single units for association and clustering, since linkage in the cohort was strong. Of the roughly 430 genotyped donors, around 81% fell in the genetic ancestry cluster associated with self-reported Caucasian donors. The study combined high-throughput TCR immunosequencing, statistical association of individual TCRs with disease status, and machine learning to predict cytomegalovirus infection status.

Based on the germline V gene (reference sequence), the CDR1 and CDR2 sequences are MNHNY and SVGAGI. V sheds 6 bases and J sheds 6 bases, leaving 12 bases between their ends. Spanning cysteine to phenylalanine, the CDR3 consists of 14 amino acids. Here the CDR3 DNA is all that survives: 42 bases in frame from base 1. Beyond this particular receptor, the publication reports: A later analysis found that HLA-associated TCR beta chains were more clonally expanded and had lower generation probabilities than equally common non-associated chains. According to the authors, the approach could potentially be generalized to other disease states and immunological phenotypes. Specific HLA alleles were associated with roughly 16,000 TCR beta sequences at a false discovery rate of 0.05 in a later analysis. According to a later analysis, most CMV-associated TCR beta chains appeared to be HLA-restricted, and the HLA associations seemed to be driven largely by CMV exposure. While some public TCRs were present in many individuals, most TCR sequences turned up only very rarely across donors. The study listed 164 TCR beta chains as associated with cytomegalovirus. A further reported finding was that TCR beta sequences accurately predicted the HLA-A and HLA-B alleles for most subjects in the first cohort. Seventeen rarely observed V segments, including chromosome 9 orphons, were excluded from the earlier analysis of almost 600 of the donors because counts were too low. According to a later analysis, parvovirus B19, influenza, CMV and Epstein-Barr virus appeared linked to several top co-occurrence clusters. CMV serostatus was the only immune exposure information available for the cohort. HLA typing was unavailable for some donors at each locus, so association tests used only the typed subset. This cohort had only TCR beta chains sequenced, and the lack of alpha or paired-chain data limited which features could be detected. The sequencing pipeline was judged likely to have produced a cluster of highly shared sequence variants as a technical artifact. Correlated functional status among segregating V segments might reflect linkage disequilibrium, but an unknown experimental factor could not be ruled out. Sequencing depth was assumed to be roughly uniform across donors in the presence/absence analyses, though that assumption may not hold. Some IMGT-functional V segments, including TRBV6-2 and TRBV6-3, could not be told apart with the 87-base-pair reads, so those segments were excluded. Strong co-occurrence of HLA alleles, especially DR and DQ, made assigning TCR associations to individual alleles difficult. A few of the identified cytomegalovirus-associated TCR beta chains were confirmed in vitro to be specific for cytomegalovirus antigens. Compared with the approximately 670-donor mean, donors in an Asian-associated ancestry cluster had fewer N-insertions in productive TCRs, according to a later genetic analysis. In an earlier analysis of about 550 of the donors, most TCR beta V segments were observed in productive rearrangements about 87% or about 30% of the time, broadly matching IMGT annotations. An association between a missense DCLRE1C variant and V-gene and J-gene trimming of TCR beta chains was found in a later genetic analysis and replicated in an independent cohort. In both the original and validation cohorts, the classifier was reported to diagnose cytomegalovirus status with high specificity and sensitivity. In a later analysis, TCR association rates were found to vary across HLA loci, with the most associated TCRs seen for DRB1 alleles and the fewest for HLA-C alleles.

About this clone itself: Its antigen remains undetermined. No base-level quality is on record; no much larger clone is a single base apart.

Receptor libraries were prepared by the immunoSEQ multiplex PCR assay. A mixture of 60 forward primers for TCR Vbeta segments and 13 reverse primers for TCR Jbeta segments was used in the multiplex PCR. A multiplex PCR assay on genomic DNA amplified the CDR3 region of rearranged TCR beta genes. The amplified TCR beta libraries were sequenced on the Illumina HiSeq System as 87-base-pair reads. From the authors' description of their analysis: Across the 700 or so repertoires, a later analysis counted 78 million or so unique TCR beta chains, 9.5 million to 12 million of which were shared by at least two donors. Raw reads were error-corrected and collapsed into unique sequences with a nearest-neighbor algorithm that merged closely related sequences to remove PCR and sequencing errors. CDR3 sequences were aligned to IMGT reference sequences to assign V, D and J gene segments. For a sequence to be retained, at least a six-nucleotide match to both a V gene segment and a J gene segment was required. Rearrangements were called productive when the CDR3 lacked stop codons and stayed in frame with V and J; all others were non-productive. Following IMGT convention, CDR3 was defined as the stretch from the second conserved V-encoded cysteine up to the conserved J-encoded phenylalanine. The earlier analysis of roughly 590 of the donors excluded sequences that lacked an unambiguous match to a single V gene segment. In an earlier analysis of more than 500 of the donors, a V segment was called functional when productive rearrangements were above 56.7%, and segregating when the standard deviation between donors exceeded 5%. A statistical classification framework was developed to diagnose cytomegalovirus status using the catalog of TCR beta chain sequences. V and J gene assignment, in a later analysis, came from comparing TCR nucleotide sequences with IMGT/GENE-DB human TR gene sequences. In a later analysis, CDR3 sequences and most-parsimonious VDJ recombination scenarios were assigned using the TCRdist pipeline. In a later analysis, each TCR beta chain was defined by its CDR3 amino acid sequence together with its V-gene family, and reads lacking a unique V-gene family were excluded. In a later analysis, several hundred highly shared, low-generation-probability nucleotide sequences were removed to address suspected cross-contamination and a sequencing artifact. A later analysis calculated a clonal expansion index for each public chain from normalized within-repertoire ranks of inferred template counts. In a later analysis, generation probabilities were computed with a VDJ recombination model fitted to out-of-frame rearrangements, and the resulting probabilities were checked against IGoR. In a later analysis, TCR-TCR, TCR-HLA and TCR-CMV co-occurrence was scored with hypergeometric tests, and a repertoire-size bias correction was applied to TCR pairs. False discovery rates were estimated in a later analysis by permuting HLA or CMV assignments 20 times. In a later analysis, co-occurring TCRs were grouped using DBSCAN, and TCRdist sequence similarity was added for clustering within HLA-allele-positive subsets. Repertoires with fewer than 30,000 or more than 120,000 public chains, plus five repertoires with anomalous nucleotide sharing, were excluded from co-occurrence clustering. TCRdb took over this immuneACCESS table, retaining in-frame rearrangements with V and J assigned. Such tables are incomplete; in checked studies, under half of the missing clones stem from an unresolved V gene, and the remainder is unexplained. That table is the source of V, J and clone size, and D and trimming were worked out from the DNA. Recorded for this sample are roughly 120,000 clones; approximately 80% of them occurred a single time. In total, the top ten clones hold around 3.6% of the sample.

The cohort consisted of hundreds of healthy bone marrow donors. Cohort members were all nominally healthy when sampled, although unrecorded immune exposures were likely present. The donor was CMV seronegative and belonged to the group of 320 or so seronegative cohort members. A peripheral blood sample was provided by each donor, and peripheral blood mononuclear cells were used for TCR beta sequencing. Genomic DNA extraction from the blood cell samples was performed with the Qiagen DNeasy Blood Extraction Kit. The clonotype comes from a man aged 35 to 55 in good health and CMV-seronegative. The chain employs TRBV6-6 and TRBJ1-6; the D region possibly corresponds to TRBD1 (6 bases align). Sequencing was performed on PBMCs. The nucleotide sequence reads TGTGCCAGCAGACCAGGACAGACTAATTCACCCCTCCACTTT. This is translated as CASRPGQTNSPLHF.